Each of the 27 T cell receptor beta chains below was sequenced from the same sample in a study of blood T cell repertoires in COVID-19. Using immunoSEQ multiplex PCR, the repertoire was profiled, and TCRdb retains in-frame clones only, with some absent. The sample consists of about 90,000 clones, just under 85% of them appearing once. The sample was peripheral blood. The receptors shown here come from a woman aged 70-85 years with active or convalescent COVID-19.

The chain links TRBV19 to TRBJ2-1, with TRBD1 identical over 9 bases. The CDR3 sequence is 17 residues long. The V gene end was trimmed by 5 bases and the J gene end by 3 bases; junction bases not matched to a gene: 11. Germline V CDR1 and CDR2: LNHDA, SQIVND (reference sequence). Here the CDR3 reads CASSPHPGTGFYNEQFF. The CDR3 region has the DNA TGTGCCAGTAGTCCTCACCCCGGGACAGGGTTCTACAATGAGCAGTTCTTC.

The J gene is TRBJ2-1, the V gene TRBV5-1; possibly TRBD1 for D (6 bases). V lost 4 bases, J lost 0 bases, and 11 bases lay in between. From germline, CDR1 is SGHRS and CDR2 YFSETQ. This CDR3 spans 15 amino acids. As DNA, the CDR3 is TGCGCCAGCAGCCCAGTAGGGGGCTCCTACAATGAGCAGTTCTTC. It translates to CASSPVGGSYNEQFF. Filled out from reference TRBV5-1 and TRBJ2-1, the complete variable domain reads KAGVTQTPRYLIKTRGQQVTLSCSPISGHRSVSWYQQTPGQGLQFLFEYFSETQRNKGNFPGRFSGRQFSNSRSEMNVSTLELGDSALYLCASSPVGGSYNEQFFGPGTRLTVL.

V and J are TRBV10-3 and TRBJ1-4, with 10 positions matching TRBD1. This CDR3 is built from 14 residues. V lost 6 bases to trimming and J lost 8 bases; unmatched junction nucleotides: 6. The germline gives CDR1 ENHRY, CDR2 SYGVKD. CDR3 loop: CAIRPGQGTEKLFF. The CDR3 bases are TGTGCCATCAGACCGGGACAGGGGACCGAAAAACTGTTTTTT.

The V call is TRBV7-6, the J call TRBJ2-2; D is unclear. The CDR3 extends over 15 amino acids. Trimming removed 4 bases from V and 8 bases from J, with 17 bases in between. CDR1 is SGHVS and CDR2 is FNYEAQ in the germline V gene. In DNA form, the CDR3 reads TGTGCCAGCAGCTCATATTATGGCCAATCTGGGGAGCTGTTTTTT. Its translation is CASSSYYGQSGELFF. The full variable domain, with the rest looked up from reference TRBV7-6 and TRBJ2-2, is GAGVSQSPRYKVTKRGQDVALRCDPISGHVSLYWYRQALGQGPEFLTYFNYEAQQDKSGLPNDRFSAERPEGSISTLTIQRTEQRDSAMYRCASSSYYGQSGELFFGEGSRLTVL.

This clone showed up just once. The chain joins TRBV3-1 (or the pseudogene TRBV3-2) to TRBJ2-7, with 8 nucleotides matching TRBD2. The CDR3 covers 16 residues. CDR1 and CDR2 from the germline V gene are LGHDT and YNNKEL (reference sequence). V lost 1 base and J lost 3; bases outside the gene matches: 8. The CDR3 DNA is TGTGCCAGCAGCCAAGGGGTACTAGCGGCCATCTACGAGCAGTACTTC. Its protein is CASSQGVLAAIYEQYF.

This chain links TRBV11-2 with TRBJ1-1, with TRBD1 identical over 11 bases. This CDR3 contains 16 residues. Germline V CDR1 and CDR2: SGHAT, FQNNGV. V trimming: 5 bases; J trimming: 4 bases; junction bases outside the gene matches: 9. CDR3 residues: CASSRTGGGRGTEAFF. The CDR3 DNA reads TGTGCCAGCAGCCGGACAGGGGGCGGACGGGGCACTGAAGCTTTCTTT.

The chain uses TRBV5-1 and TRBJ1-2; D remains unclear. Trimming cost V 0 bases and J 8 bases, with 11 bases left between them. The length of the CDR3 is 13 residues. Germline lookup yields CDR1 SGHRS and CDR2 YFSETQ. CDR3 in amino acids: CASSLAGVRGYTF. Here the CDR3 DNA reads TGCGCCAGCAGCTTGGCCGGGGTTAGAGGCTACACCTTC.

V and J are TRBV5-1 and TRBJ2-7; 10 nucleotides align to TRBD1. V gave up 4 bases and J gave up 5 bases; unmatched junction bases: 12. Germline V lookup: CDR1 SGHRS, CDR2 YFSETQ. The CDR3 covers 16 residues. The CDR3 sequence: CASSPGSGQGRDEQYF. DNA of the CDR3: TGCGCCAGCAGCCCCGGATCGGGACAGGGGCGCGACGAGCAGTACTTC. Together with reference TRBV5-1 and TRBJ2-7, the CDR3 gives the full variable domain: KAGVTQTPRYLIKTRGQQVTLSCSPISGHRSVSWYQQTPGQGLQFLFEYFSETQRNKGNFPGRFSGRQFSNSRSEMNVSTLELGDSALYLCASSPGSGQGRDEQYFGPGTRLTVT.

The rearrangement joins TRBV7-9 to TRBJ1-5; TRBD1 agrees at 12 bases. Germline lookup yields CDR1 SEHNR and CDR2 FQNEAQ (reference sequence). CDR3 size: 18 residues. The V segment lost 2 bases and the J segment 2 bases; nucleotides outside the gene matches: 7. CDR3 sequence (DNA): TGTGCCAGCAGCTTACGGGACAGGGGGCTAGACGGCAATCAGCCCCAGCATTTT. Translation gives CASSLRDRGLDGNQPQHF.

The chain links TRBV27 to TRBJ1-1; 9 nucleotides align to TRBD1. With 5 bases clipped from V and 4 bases from J, the junction kept 11 bases outside the gene matches. The CDR3 covers 16 residues. Germline CDR1 reads MNHEY; CDR2 reads SMNVEV (reference sequence). CDR3 region: CASSARGDRAGTEAFF. The DNA of the CDR3 is TGTGCCAGCAGTGCCCGCGGGGACAGGGCGGGCACTGAAGCTTTCTTT.

The chain combines TRBV28 with TRBJ1-4; perhaps TRBD1 as D (6 bases). Trimming left V 5 bases short and J 2 bases short, with 12 bases between. There are 15 residues in the CDR3. The germline CDR1 and CDR2 sequences are MDHEN and SYDVKM. For the CDR3, the DNA is TGTGCCAGCAGTCTCGCAGGGGCCACTAATGAAAAACTGTTTTTT. Amino acid sequence: CASSLAGATNEKLFF.

This clone showed up just a few times. The chain combines TRBV29-1 with TRBJ1-2, with 8 positions matching TRBD1. V dropped 7 bases and J dropped 5; count of bases not matched to a gene: 9. Germline loops: CDR1 SQVTM, CDR2 ANQGSEA. The CDR3 totals 13 residues. CDR3 protein: CSARTGTLYGYTF. The CDR3 DNA follows: TGCAGCGCCCGGACAGGGACCCTGTATGGCTACACCTTC.

This clone was detected only a few times. The gene calls are TRBV7-9 and TRBJ1-2, with D unresolved. V dropped 2 bases and J dropped 3 bases, with 7 bases sitting between them. The CDR3 contains 13 residues. The germline gives CDR1 SEHNR, CDR2 FQNEAQ (reference sequence). The CDR3 nucleotides are TGTGCCAGCAGCTTAACCGCGGACTATGGCTACACCTTC. It is translated as CASSLTADYGYTF.

The genes are TRBV4-1 and TRBJ2-1; 9 nucleotides line up with TRBD2. Trimming cost V 3 bases and J 3 bases; bases outside gene matches: 6. The germline V gene has CDR1 MGHRA and CDR2 YSYEKL. The CDR3 extends over 16 amino acids. Here the CDR3 DNA reads TGCGCCAGCAGCCAGGGGCCAGCGGGGGGCTACAATGAGCAGTTCTTC. Its protein product is CASSQGPAGGYNEQFF.

This clone came up once. The V and J genes are TRBV4-2 and TRBJ2-3; the match to TRBD2 covers 9 bases. The CDR3 is 18 amino acids. The trim removed 1 base at V and 0 bases at J, leaving 8 bases unmatched. From germline, CDR1 is LGHNA and CDR2 YNFKEQ. The DNA of the CDR3 is TGTGCCAGCAGCCAAGTTGGGACTAGCAGAACTAGCACAGATACGCAGTATTTT. It specifies CASSQVGTSRTSTDTQYF.

The chain combines TRBV10-3 with TRBJ1-2, with TRBD1 identical over 9 bases. The CDR3 runs to 14 residues. Looked up from germline, CDR1 is ENHRY and CDR2 is SYGVKD. V shed 5 bases and J 4 bases; nucleotides not matched to a gene: 5. This chain's CDR3 is CAISPGQGSYGYTF. CDR3 DNA: TGTGCCATCAGTCCGGGACAGGGATCCTATGGCTACACCTTC.

The DNA of the CDR3 is TGTGCCAGCAGCCCCTCGAGTTACAACACTGAAGCTTTCTTT. Its translation: CASSPSSYNTEAFF. The rearrangement joins TRBV7-9 to TRBJ1-1; D unresolved. Germline CDR1 and CDR2: SEHNR and FQNEAQ (reference sequence). V was shortened by 5 bases and J by 2 bases, with 12 bases between the two germline ends. CDR3 length equals 14 residues.

The rearrangement uses TRBV10-2 and TRBJ1-1; no clear D gene. CDR3 length: 16 residues. CDR1 and CDR2 (germline): WSHSY, SAAADI. V was trimmed by 3 bases and J by 1 base, leaving 15 bases between them. CDR3 nucleotides: TGCGCCAGCAGTGACCCTTCGCGGCGAGGGAACACTGAAGCTTTCTTT. It yields the protein CASSDPSRRGNTEAFF.

This clone occurred a few times. The chain recombines TRBV5-1 with TRBJ2-7; 8 bases agree with TRBD1. Losses at the gene ends were 3 bases for V and 1 base for J; bases not matched to a gene: 6. Looked up from germline, CDR1 is SGHRS and CDR2 is YFSETQ. This CDR3 contains 15 residues. CDR3 protein: CASSSGQGPSYEQYF. For the CDR3, the DNA is TGCGCCAGCAGCTCCGGACAGGGCCCATCCTACGAGCAGTACTTC.

The V gene is TRBV28, the J gene TRBJ1-2; the D is unclear. The CDR3 runs 14 residues. Germline assignment: CDR1 MDHEN and CDR2 SYDVKM. Trimming left V 10 bases short and J 8 bases short, with 23 bases between. The CDR3 coding sequence is TGTGCCACCGCGAGGGCAGGCCGCTTTGGCGGCTACACCTTC. Translating it yields CATARAGRFGGYTF.

The chain has TRBV6-2 or TRBV6-3 and TRBJ1-5, with 7 bases fitting TRBD1. The CDR3 length is 14 residues. Germline V CDR1 and CDR2: MNHEY, SVGEGT. V lost 5 bases, J lost 5 bases, and 6 bases stayed unmatched. The CDR3 DNA follows: TGTGCCAGCAGTACAGGGGTTGGGCATCAGCCCCAGCATTTT. It is translated as CASSTGVGHQPQHF.

The rearrangement joins TRBV11-2 to TRBJ2-7; 10 nucleotides align to TRBD1. With V trimmed by 4 bases and J by 3 bases, 9 bases remained unmatched. The germline gives CDR1 SGHAT, CDR2 FQNNGV. The CDR3 totals 16 residues. The CDR3 nucleotides are TGTGCCAGCAGCTCCCGAGGAGGGGACAGGGGCTACGAGCAGTACTTC. Its translation is CASSSRGGDRGYEQYF.

The chain carries TRBV6-2 or TRBV6-3 and TRBJ2-1, with D maybe TRBD1 (5 bases). V lost 0 bases and J 2 bases, leaving 11 bases between the germline ends. This CDR3 contains 16 residues. Germline loops: CDR1 MNHEY, CDR2 SVGEGT. The chain's CDR3 is CASSYSRVSAYNEQFF. The DNA for the CDR3 is TGTGCCAGCAGTTACTCCAGGGTGAGTGCCTACAATGAGCAGTTCTTC.

In its sample, this clone was seen a few times. The gene calls are TRBV2 and TRBJ1-2; 8 bases match TRBD1. The germline gives CDR1 SNHLY, CDR2 FYNNEI. This CDR3 is 14 amino acids long. The trim removed 5 bases at V and 6 bases at J, leaving 8 bases unmatched. The CDR3 DNA follows: TGTGCCAGCAGTAGGGACAGGCAGAGGGATGGCTACACCTTC. Protein product: CASSRDRQRDGYTF.

This clone was seen a handful of times. CDR3 sequence reads: CASSTDRDIEAFF. CDR3 nucleotide sequence: TGTGCCAGTAGTACCGACAGGGATATTGAAGCTTTCTTT. V gene TRBV19 combines with J gene TRBJ1-1; 7 nucleotides line up with TRBD1. V shed 4 bases, J shed 7 bases, and the junction held 6 bases outside the gene matches. CDR1 is LNHDA and CDR2 is SQIVND in the germline V gene (reference sequence). CDR3 length equals 13 residues. The full variable domain, in which reference TRBV19 and TRBJ1-1 provide the parts outside the CDR3, is DGGITQSPKYLFRKEGQNVTLSCEQNLNHDAMYWYRQDPGQGLRLIYYSQIVNDFQKGDIAEGYSVSREKKESFPLTVTSAQKNPTAFYLCASSTDRDIEAFFGQGTRLTVV.

The rearrangement uses TRBV5-1 and TRBJ2-3, with 14 bases identical to TRBD2. The V gene's germline CDR1 is SGHRS and CDR2 YFSETQ. V dropped 4 bases and J dropped 6; count of bases not matched to a gene: 7. The CDR3 runs to 16 residues. The CDR3 coding sequence is TGCGCCAGCAGCCTCCCGACTAGCGGGGGGGCGGATACGCAGTATTTT. It encodes CASSLPTSGGADTQYF. Filled out from reference TRBV5-1 and TRBJ2-3, the complete variable domain reads KAGVTQTPRYLIKTRGQQVTLSCSPISGHRSVSWYQQTPGQGLQFLFEYFSETQRNKGNFPGRFSGRQFSNSRSEMNVSTLELGDSALYLCASSLPTSGGADTQYFGPGTRLTVL.

V and J are TRBV3-1 (or the pseudogene TRBV3-2) and TRBJ2-3; a possible D gene is TRBD2 (6 bases). The CDR3 runs to 13 residues. CDR1 and CDR2 from the germline V gene are LGHDT and YNNKEL (reference sequence). Deletions cut 1 base from V and 8 bases from J, with 10 bases between. The CDR3 loop is CASSQAGLPTQYF. The CDR3 DNA reads as TGTGCCAGCAGCCAAGCGGGACTCCCTACGCAGTATTTT.